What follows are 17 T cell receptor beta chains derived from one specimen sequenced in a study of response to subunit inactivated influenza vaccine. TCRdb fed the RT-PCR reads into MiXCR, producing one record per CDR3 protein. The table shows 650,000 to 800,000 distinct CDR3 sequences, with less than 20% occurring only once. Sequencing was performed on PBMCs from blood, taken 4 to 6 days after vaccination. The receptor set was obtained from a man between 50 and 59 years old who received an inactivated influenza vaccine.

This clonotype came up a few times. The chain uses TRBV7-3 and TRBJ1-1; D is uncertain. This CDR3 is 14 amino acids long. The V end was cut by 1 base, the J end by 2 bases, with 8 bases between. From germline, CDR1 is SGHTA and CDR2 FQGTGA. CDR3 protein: CASSLIPGNTEAFF. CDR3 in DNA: TGTGCCAGCAGCTTAATTCCAGGCAACACTGAAGCTTTCTTT.

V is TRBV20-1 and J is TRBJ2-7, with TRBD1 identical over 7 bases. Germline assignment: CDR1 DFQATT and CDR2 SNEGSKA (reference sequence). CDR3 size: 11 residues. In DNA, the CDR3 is TGCCAGGGGGTCGACGGTTACGAGCAGTACTTC. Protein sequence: CQGVDGYEQYF.

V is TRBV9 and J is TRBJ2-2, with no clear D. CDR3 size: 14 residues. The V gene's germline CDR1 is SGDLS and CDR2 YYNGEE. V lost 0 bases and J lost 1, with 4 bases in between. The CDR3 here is CASSVGLNTGELFF. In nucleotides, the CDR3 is TGTGCCAGCAGCGTAGGCCTGAACACCGGGGAGCTGTTTTTT.

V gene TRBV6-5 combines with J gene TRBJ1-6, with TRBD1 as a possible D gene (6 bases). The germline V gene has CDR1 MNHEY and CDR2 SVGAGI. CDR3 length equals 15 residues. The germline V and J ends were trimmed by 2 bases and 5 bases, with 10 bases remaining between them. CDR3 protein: CASSYDRTNNSPLHF. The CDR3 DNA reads TGTGCCAGCAGTTACGACAGGACAAATAATTCACCCCTCCACTTT.

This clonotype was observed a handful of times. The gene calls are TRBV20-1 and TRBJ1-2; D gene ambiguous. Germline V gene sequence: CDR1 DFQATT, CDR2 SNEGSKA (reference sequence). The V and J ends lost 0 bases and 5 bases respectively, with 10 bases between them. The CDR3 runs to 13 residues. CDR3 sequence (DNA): TGCAGTGCTAGAGATATCCAGGCATATGGCTACACCTTC. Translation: CSARDIQAYGYTF.

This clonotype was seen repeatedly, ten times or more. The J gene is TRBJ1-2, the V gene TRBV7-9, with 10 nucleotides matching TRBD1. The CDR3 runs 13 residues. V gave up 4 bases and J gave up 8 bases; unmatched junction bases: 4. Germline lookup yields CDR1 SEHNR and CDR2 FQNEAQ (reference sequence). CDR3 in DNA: TGTGCCAGCAGCTGGGACAGGGGAGGCGGCTACACCTTC. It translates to CASSWDRGGGYTF.

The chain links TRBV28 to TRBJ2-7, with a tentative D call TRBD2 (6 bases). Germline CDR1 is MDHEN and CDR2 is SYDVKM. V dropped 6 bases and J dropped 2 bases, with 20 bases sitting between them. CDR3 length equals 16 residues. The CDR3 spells CASSPLGRAGTYEQYF. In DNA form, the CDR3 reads TGTGCCAGCAGCCCGCTCGGTCGGGCGGGGACCTACGAGCAGTACTTC.

CDR3: CASSESLHSYEQYF. The CDR3 DNA is TGTGCCAGCAGCGAATCTCTACATTCCTACGAGCAGTACTTC. This chain connects TRBV7-9 to TRBJ2-7; D call uncertain. Germline CDR1 and CDR2: SEHNR and FQNEAQ (reference sequence). Trimming shortened V by 5 bases and J by 1 base, and 12 bases separated the two germline ends. This CDR3 has 14 amino acids.

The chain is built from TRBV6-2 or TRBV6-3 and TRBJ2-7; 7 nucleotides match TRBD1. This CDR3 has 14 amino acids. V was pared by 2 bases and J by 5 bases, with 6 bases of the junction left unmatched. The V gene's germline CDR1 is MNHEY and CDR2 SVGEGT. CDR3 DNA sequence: TGTGCCAGCAGTTACGTCAGACAGGGCGACGAGCAGTACTTC. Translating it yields CASSYVRQGDEQYF.

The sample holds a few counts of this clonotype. The CDR3 coding sequence is TGTGCCAGCAGCTTAAGCGGGAGCTACTACAATGAGCAGTTCTTC. This translates into CASSLSGSYYNEQFF. The V gene is TRBV7-6, the J gene TRBJ2-1; TRBD2 matches 8 bases. The CDR3 runs to 15 residues. Germline CDR1 SGHVS, CDR2 FNYEAQ. The junction had 3 bases not matched to a gene; V was cut back by 2 bases and J by 3 bases.

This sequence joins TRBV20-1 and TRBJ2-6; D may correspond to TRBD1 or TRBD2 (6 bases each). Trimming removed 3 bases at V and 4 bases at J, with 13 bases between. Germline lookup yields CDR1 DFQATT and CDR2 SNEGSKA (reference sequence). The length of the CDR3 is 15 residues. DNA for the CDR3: TGCAGTGCTAGTATCGGGGGCTCCGGGGCCAACGTCCTGACTTTC. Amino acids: CSASIGGSGANVLTF.

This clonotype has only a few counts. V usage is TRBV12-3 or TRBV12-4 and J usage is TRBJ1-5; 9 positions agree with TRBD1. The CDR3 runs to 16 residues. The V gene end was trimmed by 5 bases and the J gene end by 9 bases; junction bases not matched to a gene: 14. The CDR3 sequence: CASSPSTGGIIRPQHF. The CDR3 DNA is TGTGCCAGCAGTCCGTCGACAGGGGGAATTATCAGGCCCCAGCATTTT.

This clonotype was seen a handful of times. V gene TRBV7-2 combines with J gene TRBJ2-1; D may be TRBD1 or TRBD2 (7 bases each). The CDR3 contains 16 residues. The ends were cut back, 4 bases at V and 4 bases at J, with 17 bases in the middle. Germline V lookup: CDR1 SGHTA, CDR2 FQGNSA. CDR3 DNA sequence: TGTGCCAGCAGCTCCAGGGGGGGTGCGTTTTACAATGAGCAGTTCTTC. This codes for CASSSRGGAFYNEQFF.

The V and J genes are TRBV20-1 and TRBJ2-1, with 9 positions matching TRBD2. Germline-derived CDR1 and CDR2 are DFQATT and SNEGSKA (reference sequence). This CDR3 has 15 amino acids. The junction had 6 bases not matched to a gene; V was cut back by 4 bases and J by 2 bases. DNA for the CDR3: TGCAGTGCTACAAAGGGACTAGCAGCCTACAATGAGCAGTTCTTC. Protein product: CSATKGLAAYNEQFF.

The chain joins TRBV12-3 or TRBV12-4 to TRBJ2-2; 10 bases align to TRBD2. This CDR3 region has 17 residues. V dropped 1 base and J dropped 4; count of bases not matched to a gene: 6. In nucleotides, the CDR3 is TGTGCCAGCAGTTTAGGAAGGCTAGCGGGAGTCACCGGGGAGCTGTTTTTT. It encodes CASSLGRLAGVTGELFF.

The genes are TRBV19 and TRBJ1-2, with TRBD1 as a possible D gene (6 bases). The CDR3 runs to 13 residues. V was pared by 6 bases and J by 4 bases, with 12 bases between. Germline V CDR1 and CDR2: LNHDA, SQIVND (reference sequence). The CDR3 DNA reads TGTGCCAGTAGGGGCAGGGGAATCTATGGCTACACCTTC. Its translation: CASRGRGIYGYTF.

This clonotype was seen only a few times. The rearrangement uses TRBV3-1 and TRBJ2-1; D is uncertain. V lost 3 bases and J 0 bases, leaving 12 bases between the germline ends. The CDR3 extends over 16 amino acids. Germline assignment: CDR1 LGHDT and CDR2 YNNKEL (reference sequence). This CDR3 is CASSHGAISSYNEQFF. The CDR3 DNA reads TGTGCCAGCAGCCATGGAGCCATAAGCTCCTACAATGAGCAGTTCTTC.